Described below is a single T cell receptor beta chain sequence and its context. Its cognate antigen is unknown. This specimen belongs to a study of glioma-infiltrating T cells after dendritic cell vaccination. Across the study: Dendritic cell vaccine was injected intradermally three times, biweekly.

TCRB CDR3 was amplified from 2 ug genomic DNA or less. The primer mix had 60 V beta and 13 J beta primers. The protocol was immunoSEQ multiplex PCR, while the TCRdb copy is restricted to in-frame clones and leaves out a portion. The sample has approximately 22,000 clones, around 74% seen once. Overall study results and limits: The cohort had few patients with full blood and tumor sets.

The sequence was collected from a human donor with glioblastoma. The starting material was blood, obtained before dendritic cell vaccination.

The CDR3 loop reads CATSRDLINTGELFF. The CDR3 region has the DNA TGTGCCACCAGCAGAGACCTTATTAACACCGGGGAGCTGTTTTTT. The rearrangement joins TRBV15 to TRBJ2-2; the D is unclear. Germline V lookup: CDR1 LNHNV, CDR2 YYDKDF (reference sequence). Trimming took 0 bases from V and 2 from J, leaving 7 bases between them. The CDR3 has 15 residues.